These 26 T cell receptor beta chains came from one sample sequenced in a study of blood T cell repertoires in COVID-19. Sequenced by immunoSEQ multiplex PCR; TCRdb stores in-frame clones only, minus some. This repertoire shows about 150,000 clones, approximately 91% found once; its top ten account for approximately 5%. Sequencing was done on a sample of peripheral blood. Receptors originate from a man aged 18 to 30 with COVID-19, enrolled during active disease.

The CDR3 DNA reads as TGTGCCAGCAGTAAAGGACAGGGGGCACGTCAGCCCCAGCATTTT. Protein product: CASSKGQGARQPQHF. The J gene is TRBJ1-5, the V gene TRBV27; 11 nucleotides line up with TRBD1. CDR1 is MNHEY and CDR2 is SMNVEV in the germline V gene (reference sequence). V lost 5 bases, J lost 6 bases, and 6 bases stayed unmatched. The CDR3 sequence is 15 residues long.

In nucleotides, the CDR3 is TGCGCCAGCAGCACACAGGGTATTAATAATTCACCCCTCCACTTT. Amino acids: CASSTQGINNSPLHF. The chain joins TRBV5-1 to TRBJ1-6, with D possibly matching TRBD1 (6 bases). Germline V gene sequence: CDR1 SGHRS, CDR2 YFSETQ. V was trimmed by 4 bases and J by 5 bases, leaving 13 bases between them. This CDR3 contains 15 residues.

V gene TRBV6-5 combines with J gene TRBJ1-6, with D possibly TRBD1 on 5 matching bases. This CDR3 region has 15 residues. V was clipped by 7 bases and J by 12 bases, with 22 bases between them. The germline V gene encodes CDR1 MNHEY and CDR2 SVGAGI. This CDR3 reads CASNHGRGTSGPLHF. Here the CDR3 DNA reads TGTGCCAGCAACCATGGACGGGGGACTTCGGGACCCCTCCACTTT.

This chain joins TRBV11-2 and TRBJ2-5; no reliable D call. CDR1 is SGHAT and CDR2 is FQNNGV in the germline V gene. The CDR3 spans 15 residues. The V and J ends lost 0 bases and 3 bases respectively, with 11 bases between them. CDR3 loop: CASSLDSTSEETQYF. DNA of the CDR3: TGTGCCAGCAGCTTAGATTCGACATCCGAAGAGACCCAGTACTTC.

This sequence joins TRBV6-5 and TRBJ2-3, with D perhaps matching TRBD1 (6 bases). Germline V gene data show CDR1 as MNHEY and CDR2 as SVGAGI. V was cut by 2 bases and J by 4 bases, with 13 bases left in between. CDR3 size: 15 residues. CDR3 DNA: TGTGCCAGCAGTTACGCCTTACAGGGTCCAGATACGCAGTATTTT. Residues: CASSYALQGPDTQYF.

J is TRBJ1-6 and V is TRBV19; D call uncertain. CDR3 length: 14 residues. V was clipped by 5 bases and J by 7 bases, with 12 bases between them. CDR1 LNHDA and CDR2 SQIVND come from the germline V gene (reference sequence). The CDR3 nucleotides read TGTGCCAGTAGTCGGCGGACGGGGAATTCACCCCTCCACTTT. This sequence encodes CASSRRTGNSPLHF.

This chain connects TRBV2 to TRBJ1-3; D remains unclear. Trimming left V 6 bases short and J 0 bases short, with 12 bases between. The CDR3 consists of 15 residues. Looked up from germline, CDR1 is SNHLY and CDR2 is FYNNEI. CDR3 sequence (DNA): TGTGCCAGCAGGGCCAGGTTCTTCTCTGGAAACACCATATATTTT. It yields the protein CASRARFFSGNTIYF.

The rearrangement links TRBV11-3 to TRBJ2-1, with 13 bases identical to TRBD2. The CDR3 runs 17 residues. V lost 5 bases and J lost 4; bases outside the gene matches: 8. Germline CDR1 and CDR2: SGHNT and YENEEA. The CDR3 loop is CASSAPGTSGVYNEQFF. In nucleotides, the CDR3 is TGTGCCAGCAGCGCTCCCGGGACTAGCGGGGTATACAATGAGCAGTTCTTC.

The chain couples TRBV4-1 to TRBJ2-7; TRBD1 is a possible D gene (6 bases). Trimming cost V 4 bases and J 4 bases, with 17 bases left between them. The germline gives CDR1 MGHRA, CDR2 YSYEKL. The CDR3 has 15 residues. The CDR3 DNA follows: TGCGCCAGCAGCCCGCAAAGGGGGAAAAGGTACGAGCAGTACTTC. Its protein is CASSPQRGKRYEQYF.

The genes are TRBV4-3 and TRBJ2-7; 7 nucleotides agree with TRBD1. The CDR3 extends over 17 amino acids. Trimming at V came to 1 base and at J to 0 bases, leaving 9 bases not matched to a gene. Per germline, CDR1 LGHNA and CDR2 YSLEER. CDR3 loop: CASSQGRGQQYSYEQYF. CDR3 DNA sequence: TGCGCCAGCAGCCAAGGTAGGGGACAGCAATACTCCTACGAGCAGTACTTC.

The V call is TRBV2, the J call TRBJ1-6; possible D gene TRBD1, 5 bases. Germline CDR1 reads SNHLY; CDR2 reads FYNNEI. V lost 2 bases and J lost 9, with 11 bases in between. The CDR3 runs 14 residues. The CDR3 DNA reads TGTGCCAGCAGTGAACAGGGAATTGCTTCACCCCTCCACTTT. Amino acid sequence: CASSEQGIASPLHF.

The gene calls are TRBV5-1 and TRBJ1-1, with D uncertain. V lost 4 bases and J lost 0, with 13 bases in between. The CDR3 extends over 15 amino acids. Germline V CDR1 and CDR2: SGHRS, YFSETQ. CDR3 bases: TGCGCCAGCAGCGTCTTGACAAGCATGAACACTGAAGCTTTCTTT. Translated, it gives CASSVLTSMNTEAFF.

This chain connects TRBV28 to TRBJ1-1; D is ambiguous. This CDR3 region has 14 residues. Trimming shortened V by 3 bases and J by 1 base, and 9 bases separated the two germline ends. CDR1 and CDR2 from the germline V gene are MDHEN and SYDVKM. CDR3 in amino acids: CASSFGSRNTEAFF. CDR3 coding DNA: TGTGCCAGCAGTTTTGGTAGCCGGAACACTGAAGCTTTCTTT.

This clone was seen a single time. CDR3 DNA sequence: TGTGCCATCAGTGAGTCGGGCGGGAGGGCGACCGGGGAGCTGTTTTTT. Amino acids: CAISESGGRATGELFF. V usage is TRBV10-3 and J usage is TRBJ2-2; 9 bases match TRBD2. The V gene end was trimmed by 0 bases and the J gene end by 5 bases; junction bases not matched to a gene: 4. Germline V gene data show CDR1 as ENHRY and CDR2 as SYGVKD. The CDR3 runs 16 residues.

This rearrangement joins TRBV6-6 to TRBJ1-4, with TRBD1 matching 9 bases. With 3 bases clipped from V and 8 bases from J, the junction kept 10 bases outside the gene matches. This CDR3 is 16 amino acids long. CDR1 and CDR2 (germline): MNHNY, SVGAGI (reference sequence). The CDR3 DNA is TGTGCCAGCAGTTATATGGACAGGGGAGGTGGCGAAAAACTGTTTTTT. It codes for CASSYMDRGGGEKLFF.

The J gene is TRBJ1-2, the V gene TRBV27; 9 bases match TRBD1. Germline V gene sequence: CDR1 MNHEY, CDR2 SMNVEV (reference sequence). The trim removed 3 bases at V and 2 bases at J, leaving 1 base unmatched. This CDR3 is built from 14 residues. CDR3 sequence (DNA): TGTGCCAGCAGTTTTGACAGGGGGAACTATGGCTACACCTTC. This codes for CASSFDRGNYGYTF.

This clone has just one count. The chain joins TRBV28 to TRBJ2-2; D is ambiguous. This CDR3 is built from 14 residues. Germline loops: CDR1 MDHEN, CDR2 SYDVKM. Trimming took 3 bases from V and 1 from J, leaving 6 bases between them. In DNA, the CDR3 is TGTGCCAGCAGTTTGGGCCAGAACACCGGGGAGCTGTTTTTT. Protein sequence: CASSLGQNTGELFF.

This clone appeared once. The junction differs from germline at one of its ends, possibly a read error. This rearrangement joins TRBV6-5 to TRBJ1-2; D is undetermined. Germline V gives CDR1 MNHEY, CDR2 SVGAGI. The CDR3 length is 13 residues. The CDR3 bases are TGTGCCAGCATTTACGCGTCCAACTATGGCTACACCTTC. It yields the protein CASIYASNYGYTF.

The chain couples TRBV7-8 to TRBJ2-5; tentatively, D is TRBD2 (6 bases). The V gene's germline CDR1 is SGHVS and CDR2 FQNEAQ. Trimming removed 6 bases at V and 2 bases at J, with 25 bases between. This CDR3 comprises 18 residues. CDR3 loop: CASRPPPPGLQLQETQYF. The CDR3 nucleotides read TGTGCCAGCAGACCACCGCCCCCGGGACTCCAGCTACAAGAGACCCAGTACTTC.

This chain's CDR3 is CATSRAFGDRGHEQYF. The CDR3 bases are TGTGCCACCAGCAGGGCCTTTGGGGACAGGGGCCACGAGCAGTACTTC. V is TRBV15 and J is TRBJ2-7; 10 bases are shared with TRBD1. CDR1 is LNHNV and CDR2 is YYDKDF in the germline V gene (reference sequence). Germline trimming cut 3 bases from V and 5 bases from J; bases unmatched to any gene: 10. The CDR3 runs 16 residues. Looking up the rest from reference TRBV15 and TRBJ2-7 gives the full variable domain: DAMVIQNPRYQVTQFGKPVTLSCSQTLNHNVMYWYQQKSSQAPKLLFHYYDKDFNNEADTPDNFQSRRPNTSFCFLDIRSPGLGDTAMYLCATSRAFGDRGHEQYFGPGTRLTVT.

The chain has TRBV29-1 and TRBJ2-3; D is unresolved. With 2 bases removed from V and 1 base from J, the gap between germline ends came to 7 bases. Germline CDR1 and CDR2: SQVTM and ANQGSEA. The CDR3 has 13 residues. The CDR3 sequence: CSVENSRTDTQYF. As DNA, the CDR3 is TGCAGCGTTGAAAACAGTCGCACAGATACGCAGTATTTT.

This rearrangement joins TRBV10-3 to TRBJ1-1, with D maybe TRBD1 (5 bases). This CDR3 has 15 amino acids. V dropped 10 bases and J dropped 4 bases, with 22 bases sitting between them. The germline CDR1 and CDR2 sequences are ENHRY and SYGVKD. The CDR3 loop is CATLSAASGGTEAFF. As DNA, the CDR3 is TGTGCCACCCTGTCAGCGGCCTCCGGGGGCACTGAAGCTTTCTTT.

The rearrangement links TRBV7-2 to TRBJ2-7, with D maybe TRBD1 (7 bases). Germline CDR1 SGHTA, CDR2 FQGNSA. This CDR3 spans 15 amino acids. Trimming shortened V by 5 bases and J by 4 bases, and 18 bases separated the two germline ends. The CDR3 DNA sequence: TGTGCCAGCAGCCCCAGGGGGGTTAGGGTGTACGAGCAGTACTTC. It yields the protein CASSPRGVRVYEQYF.

J is TRBJ1-1 and V is TRBV19; 9 bases match TRBD1. The germline CDR1 and CDR2 sequences are LNHDA and SQIVND (reference sequence). Trimming removed 5 bases from V and 3 bases from J; junction bases left unmatched: 4. This CDR3 has 14 residues. The CDR3 DNA is TGTGCCAGTAGTCGCCGGGACAGGGACACTGAAGCTTTCTTT. Its translation is CASSRRDRDTEAFF.

The sample holds one count of this clone. The J gene is TRBJ2-1, the V gene TRBV13; 7 positions match TRBD2. Germline values: CDR1 PRHDT, CDR2 FYEKMQ (reference sequence). V dropped 2 bases and J dropped 6; count of bases not matched to a gene: 7. This CDR3 is 15 amino acids long. CDR3 DNA: TGTGCCAGCAGCTTATATTTAGCGGGTTTCAATGAGCAGTTCTTC. Translated: CASSLYLAGFNEQFF.

The chain employs TRBV12-3 or TRBV12-4 and TRBJ2-3; D gene ambiguous. V was trimmed by 3 bases and J by 1 base, leaving 2 bases between them. This CDR3 comprises 12 residues. For the CDR3, the DNA is TGTGCCAGCAGTTTCGGCACAGATACGCAGTATTTT. Its protein is CASSFGTDTQYF.